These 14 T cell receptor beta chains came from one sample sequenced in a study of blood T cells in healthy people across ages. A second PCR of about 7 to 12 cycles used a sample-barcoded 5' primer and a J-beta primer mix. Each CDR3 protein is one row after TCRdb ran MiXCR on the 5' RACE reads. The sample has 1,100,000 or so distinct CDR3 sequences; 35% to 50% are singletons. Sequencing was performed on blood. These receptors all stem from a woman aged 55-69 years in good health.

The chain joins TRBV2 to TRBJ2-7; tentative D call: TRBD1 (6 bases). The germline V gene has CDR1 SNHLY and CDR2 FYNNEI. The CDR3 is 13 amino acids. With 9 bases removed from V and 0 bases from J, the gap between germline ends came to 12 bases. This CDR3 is CASGRTVSYEQYF. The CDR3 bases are TGTGCCAGTGGACGGACAGTCTCCTACGAGCAGTACTTC.

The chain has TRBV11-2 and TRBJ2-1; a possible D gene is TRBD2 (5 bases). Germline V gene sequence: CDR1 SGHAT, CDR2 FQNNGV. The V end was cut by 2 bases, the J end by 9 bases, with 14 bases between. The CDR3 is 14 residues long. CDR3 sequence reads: CASSLRARAGEQFF. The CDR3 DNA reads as TGTGCCAGCAGCTTACGAGCGAGGGCAGGTGAGCAGTTCTTC.

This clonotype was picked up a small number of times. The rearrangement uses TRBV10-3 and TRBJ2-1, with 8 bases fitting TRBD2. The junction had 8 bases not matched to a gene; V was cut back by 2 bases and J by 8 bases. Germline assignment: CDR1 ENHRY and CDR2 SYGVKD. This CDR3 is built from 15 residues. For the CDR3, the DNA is TGTGCCATCAGTGAGGGGGGGACTAGGGGCGATGAGCAGTTCTTC. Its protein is CAISEGGTRGDEQFF.

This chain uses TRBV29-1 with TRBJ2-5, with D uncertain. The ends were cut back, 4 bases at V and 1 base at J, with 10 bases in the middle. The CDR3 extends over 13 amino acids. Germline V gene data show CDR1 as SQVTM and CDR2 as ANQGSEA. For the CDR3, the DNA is TGCAGCGTTGGCTTGGGCGGCCAAGAGACCCAGTACTTC. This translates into CSVGLGGQETQYF. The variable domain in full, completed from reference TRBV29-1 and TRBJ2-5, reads SAVISQKPSRDICQRGTSLTIQCQVDSQVTMMFWYRQQPGQSLTLIATANQGSEATYESGFVIDKFPISRPNLTFSTLTVSNMSPEDSSIYLCSVGLGGQETQYFGPGTRLLVL.

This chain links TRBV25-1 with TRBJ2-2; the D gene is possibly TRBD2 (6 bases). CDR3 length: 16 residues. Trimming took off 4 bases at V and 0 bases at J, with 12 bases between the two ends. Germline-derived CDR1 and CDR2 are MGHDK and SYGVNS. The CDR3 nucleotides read TGTGCCAGCAGTGTTGCGGGACTTTCGAACACCGGGGAGCTGTTTTTT. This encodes CASSVAGLSNTGELFF.

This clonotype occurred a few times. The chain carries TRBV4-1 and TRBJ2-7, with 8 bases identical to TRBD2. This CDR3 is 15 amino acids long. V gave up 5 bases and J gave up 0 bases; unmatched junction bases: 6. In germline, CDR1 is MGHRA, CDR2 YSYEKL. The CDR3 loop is CASSTLAGYSYEQYF. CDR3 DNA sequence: TGCGCCAGCAGCACCTTAGCGGGGTACTCCTACGAGCAGTACTTC.

In nucleotides, the CDR3 is TGTGCCAGCAGCCCCCAGGGCGGGGGACTCGCACTACGCTCCTACGAGCAGTACTTC. Translation: CASSPQGGGLALRSYEQYF. V gene TRBV7-9 combines with J gene TRBJ2-7; 7 bases match TRBD2. V dropped 5 bases and J dropped 0; count of bases not matched to a gene: 19. CDR1 is SEHNR and CDR2 is FQNEAQ in the germline V gene (reference sequence). The CDR3 contains 19 residues.

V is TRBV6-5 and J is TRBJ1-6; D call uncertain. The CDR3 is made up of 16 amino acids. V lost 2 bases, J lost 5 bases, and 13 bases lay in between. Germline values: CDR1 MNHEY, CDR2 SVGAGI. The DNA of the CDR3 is TGTGCCAGCAGTTACGCGGGCATTTTCGATAATTCACCCCTCCACTTT. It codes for CASSYAGIFDNSPLHF.

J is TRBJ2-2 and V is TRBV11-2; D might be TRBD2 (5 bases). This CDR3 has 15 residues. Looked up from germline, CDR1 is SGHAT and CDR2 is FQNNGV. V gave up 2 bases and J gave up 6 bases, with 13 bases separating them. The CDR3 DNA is TGTGCCAGCAGCTTACGGACGGGGATCCCCGGGGAGCTGTTTTTT. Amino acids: CASSLRTGIPGELFF. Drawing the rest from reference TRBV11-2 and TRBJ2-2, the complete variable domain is EAGVAQSPRYKIIEKRQSVAFWCNPISGHATLYWYQQILGQGPKLLIQFQNNGVVDDSQLPKDRFSAERLKGVDSTLKIQPAKLEDSAVYLCASSLRTGIPGELFFGEGSRLTVL.

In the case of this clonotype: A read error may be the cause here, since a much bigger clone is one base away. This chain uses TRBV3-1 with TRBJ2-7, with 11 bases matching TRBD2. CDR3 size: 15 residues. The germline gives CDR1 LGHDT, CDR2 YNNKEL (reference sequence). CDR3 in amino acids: CVSSQGTSGGREQYF. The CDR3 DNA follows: TGTGTCAGCAGCCAAGGGACTAGCGGAGGGAGAGAGCAGTACTTC.

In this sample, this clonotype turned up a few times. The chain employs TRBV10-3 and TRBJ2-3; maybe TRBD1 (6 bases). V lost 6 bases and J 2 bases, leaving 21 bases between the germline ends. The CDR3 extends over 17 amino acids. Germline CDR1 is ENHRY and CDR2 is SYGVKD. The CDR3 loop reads CAIRADSAPINTDTQYF. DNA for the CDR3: TGTGCCATCAGGGCGGACAGCGCTCCGATCAACACAGATACGCAGTATTTT.

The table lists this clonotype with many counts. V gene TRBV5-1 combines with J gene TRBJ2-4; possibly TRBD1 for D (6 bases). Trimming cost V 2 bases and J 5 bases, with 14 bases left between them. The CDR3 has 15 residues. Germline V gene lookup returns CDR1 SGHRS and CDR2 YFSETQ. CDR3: CASSLFDRHENIQYF. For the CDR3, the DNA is TGCGCCAGCAGCTTATTCGACAGGCACGAAAACATTCAGTACTTC.

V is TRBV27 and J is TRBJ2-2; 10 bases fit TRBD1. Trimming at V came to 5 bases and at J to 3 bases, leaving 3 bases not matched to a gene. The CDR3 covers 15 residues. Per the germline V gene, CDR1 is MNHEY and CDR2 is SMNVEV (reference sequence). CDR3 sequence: CASSTGQGYTGELFF. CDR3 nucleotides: TGTGCCAGCAGTACGGGACAGGGGTACACCGGGGAGCTGTTTTTT.

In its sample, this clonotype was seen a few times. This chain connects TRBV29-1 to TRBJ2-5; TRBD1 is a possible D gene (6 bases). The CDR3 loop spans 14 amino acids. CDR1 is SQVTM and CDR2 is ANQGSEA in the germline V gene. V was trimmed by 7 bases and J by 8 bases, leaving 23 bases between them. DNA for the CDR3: TGCAGCGGCCTCTCCCCAGGGGCGCCCGGAACCCAGTACTTC. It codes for CSGLSPGAPGTQYF. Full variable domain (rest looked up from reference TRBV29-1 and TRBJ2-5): SAVISQKPSRDICQRGTSLTIQCQVDSQVTMMFWYRQQPGQSLTLIATANQGSEATYESGFVIDKFPISRPNLTFSTLTVSNMSPEDSSIYLCSGLSPGAPGTQYFGPGTRLLVL.